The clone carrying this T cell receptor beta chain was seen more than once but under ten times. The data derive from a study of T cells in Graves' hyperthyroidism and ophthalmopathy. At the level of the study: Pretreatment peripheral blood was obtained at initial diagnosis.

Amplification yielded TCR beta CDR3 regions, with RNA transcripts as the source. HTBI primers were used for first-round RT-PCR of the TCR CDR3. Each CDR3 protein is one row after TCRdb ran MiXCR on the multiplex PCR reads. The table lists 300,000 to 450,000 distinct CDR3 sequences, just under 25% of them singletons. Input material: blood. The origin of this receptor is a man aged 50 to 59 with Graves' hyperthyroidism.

In DNA form, the CDR3 reads TGTGCCAGCAGCGAGGGACAGCGTCCCTCTGGGGCCAACGTCCTGACTTTC. Encoded protein: CASSEGQRPSGANVLTF. The chain is built from TRBV2 and TRBJ2-6; 7 nucleotides line up with TRBD1. CDR1 is SNHLY and CDR2 is FYNNEI in the germline V gene. CDR3 length equals 17 residues. Unmatched junction bases numbered 8, after V lost 6 bases and J lost 0 bases. The full variable domain, its missing parts supplied by reference TRBV2 and TRBJ2-6, is EPEVTQTPSHQVTQMGQEVILRCVPISNHLYFYWYRQILGQKVEFLVSFYNNEISEKSEIFDDQFSVERPDGSNFTLKIRSTKLEDSAMYFCASSEGQRPSGANVLTFGAGSRLTVL.